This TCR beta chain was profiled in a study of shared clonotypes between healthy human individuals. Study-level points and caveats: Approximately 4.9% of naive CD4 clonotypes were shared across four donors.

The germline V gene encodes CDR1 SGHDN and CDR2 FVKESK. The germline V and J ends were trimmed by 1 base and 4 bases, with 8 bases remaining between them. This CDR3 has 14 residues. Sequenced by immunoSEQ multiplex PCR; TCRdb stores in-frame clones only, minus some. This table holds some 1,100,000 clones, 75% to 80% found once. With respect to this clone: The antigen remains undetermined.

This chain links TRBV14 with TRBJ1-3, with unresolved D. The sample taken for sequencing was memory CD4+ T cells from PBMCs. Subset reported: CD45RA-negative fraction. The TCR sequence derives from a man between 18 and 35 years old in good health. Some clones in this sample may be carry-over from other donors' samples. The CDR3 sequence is CASSQGLLGNTIYF. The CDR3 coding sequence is TGTGCCAGCAGCCAAGGCCTACTGGGAAACACCATATATTTT.